These 18 T cell receptor beta chains came from one sample sequenced in a study of blood T cell repertoires in COVID-19. Measured with immunoSEQ multiplex PCR; TCRdb has only the in-frame clones, and not every one. The sample has about 120,000 clones; more than 80% are singletons. Sequenced sample: peripheral blood. These TCRs come from a middle-aged man with acute or convalescent COVID-19.

Here the CDR3 reads CASSLIWREAKNIQYF. The CDR3, as DNA: TGTGCCAGCAGCTTGATTTGGAGAGAGGCCAAAAACATTCAGTACTTC. The V call is TRBV5-6, the J call TRBJ2-4; D not resolved. From germline, CDR1 is SGHDT and CDR2 YYEEEE. Trimming took off 1 base at V and 1 base at J, with 12 bases between the two ends. The length of the CDR3 is 16 residues.

This clone came up a few times. V usage is TRBV4-2 and J usage is TRBJ1-3; D not certain. Germline V gene data show CDR1 as LGHNA and CDR2 as YNFKEQ. The CDR3 runs 13 residues. V lost 4 bases and J lost 2, with 6 bases in between. In DNA form, the CDR3 reads TGTGCCAGCAGCCCAGGCACTGGAAACACCATATATTTT. Residues: CASSPGTGNTIYF.

This rearrangement joins TRBV7-9 to TRBJ1-1; 7 nucleotides line up with TRBD1. Germline lookup yields CDR1 SEHNR and CDR2 FQNEAQ (reference sequence). Trimming took 5 bases from V and 0 from J; bases not matched to a gene: 12. This CDR3 is built from 17 residues. The CDR3 reads CASSNIRTGFMNTEAFF. The CDR3 nucleotides are TGTGCCAGCAGCAACATCAGGACAGGTTTTATGAACACTGAAGCTTTCTTT.

This chain uses TRBV14 with TRBJ1-6; tentative D call: TRBD1 (5 bases). Germline loops: CDR1 SGHDN, CDR2 FVKESK. This CDR3 spans 14 amino acids. V lost 4 bases, J lost 6 bases, and 10 bases lay in between. CDR3 nucleotides: TGTGCCAGCAGCCCGGGACTGTTTAATTCACCCCTCCACTTT. Translating it yields CASSPGLFNSPLHF.

Regarding this clone: At one of its ends the junction is not consistent with the germline gene, which may arise from a read error. The V and J genes are TRBV2 and TRBJ1-2; 11 bases line up with TRBD1. This CDR3 contains 15 residues. CDR1 SNHLY and CDR2 FYNNEI come from the germline V gene. The CDR3: CASREGTGGNYGYTF. Here the CDR3 DNA reads TGTGCCAGCAGGGAAGGGACAGGGGGTAACTATGGCTACACCTTC.

The chain couples TRBV29-1 to TRBJ1-2; D is ambiguous. CDR3 length equals 12 residues. The germline V gene encodes CDR1 SQVTM and CDR2 ANQGSEA. V was cut by 6 bases and J by 4 bases, with 12 bases left in between. DNA for the CDR3: TGCAGCGTGGGCACTCAACTCTATGGCTACACCTTC. Translated: CSVGTQLYGYTF.

DNA of the CDR3: TGTGCCAGCAGCGTAGAGGGCCTTTTCTACGAGCAGTACTTC. This gives the protein CASSVEGLFYEQYF. The chain uses TRBV5-6 and TRBJ2-7; D is perhaps TRBD2 (5 bases). This CDR3 contains 14 residues. Trimming pared 4 bases from V and 3 bases from J, leaving 14 bases between. Germline CDR1 SGHDT, CDR2 YYEEEE.

The chain uses TRBV4-1 and TRBJ1-2, with D possibly matching TRBD1 (6 bases). This CDR3 is built from 15 residues. Germline CDR1 reads MGHRA; CDR2 reads YSYEKL. The V and J ends lost 1 base and 3 bases respectively, with 12 bases between them. The CDR3 protein is CASSQGSRTDYGYTF. In nucleotides, the CDR3 is TGCGCCAGCAGCCAAGGAAGCAGGACAGACTATGGCTACACCTTC.

The genes are TRBV5-1 and TRBJ1-3; 9 bases are shared with TRBD1. Germline V gene lookup returns CDR1 SGHRS and CDR2 YFSETQ. The CDR3 covers 15 residues. V was pared by 2 bases and J by 2 bases, with 2 bases of the junction left unmatched. The CDR3 nucleotides are TGCGCCAGCAGCTTAGGGACAGGGACTGGAAACACCATATATTTT. Translation gives CASSLGTGTGNTIYF.

The V gene is TRBV2, the J gene TRBJ2-3, with 11 positions matching TRBD2. V was clipped by 9 bases and J by 4 bases; unmatched bases: 9. Per germline, CDR1 SNHLY and CDR2 FYNNEI. This CDR3 comprises 15 residues. CDR3 in amino acids: CARESTSGSPDTQYF. Here the CDR3 DNA reads TGTGCCAGGGAATCAACTAGCGGGAGTCCAGATACGCAGTATTTT.

A few counts support this clone. The chain couples TRBV7-2 to TRBJ1-4; TRBD1 matches at 7 bases. The CDR3 contains 13 residues. The germline V gene has CDR1 SGHTA and CDR2 FQGNSA. The J segment lost 8 bases and the V segment lost 5 bases, leaving 5 bases of the junction unmatched. CDR3 coding DNA: TGTGCCAGCAGCAGACAGGGAGGAGAAAAACTGTTTTTT. Its translation is CASSRQGGEKLFF.

The genes are TRBV9 and TRBJ2-7; tentatively, D is TRBD2 (5 bases). The CDR3 covers 15 residues. Deletions cut 3 bases from V and 6 bases from J, with 19 bases between. CDR1 and CDR2 (germline): SGDLS, YYNGEE. CDR3 sequence (DNA): TGTGCCAGCAGCGGGGGAAACGGGATAGCGAGCGAGCAGTACTTC. Translation gives CASSGGNGIASEQYF.

V usage is TRBV19 and J usage is TRBJ1-3; 10 bases are shared with TRBD1. This CDR3 spans 15 amino acids. CDR1 and CDR2 (germline): LNHDA, SQIVND (reference sequence). J lost 8 bases, V lost 5 bases, and 9 bases had no gene match. The CDR3: CASSFSGQGLYTIYF. CDR3 sequence (DNA): TGTGCCAGTAGTTTCTCGGGACAGGGGCTCTACACCATATATTTT.

The chain employs TRBV11-3 and TRBJ2-2; the match to TRBD1 covers 9 bases. The CDR3 is 15 amino acids. CDR1 and CDR2 (germline): SGHNT, YENEEA. Germline trimming cut 4 bases from V and 4 bases from J; bases unmatched to any gene: 4. CDR3: CASSSPDRGTGELFF. In nucleotides, the CDR3 is TGTGCCAGCAGCTCTCCGGACAGGGGCACCGGGGAGCTGTTTTTT.

The rearrangement uses TRBV6-1 and TRBJ1-6; D gene unclear. The V gene lost 0 bases and the J gene lost 10 bases, with 10 bases spanning the gap. CDR3 length: 14 residues. The V gene's germline CDR1 is MNHNS and CDR2 SASEGT. The CDR3 region is CASSEAEQESPLHF. CDR3 nucleotides: TGTGCCAGCAGTGAAGCAGAGCAGGAATCACCCCTCCACTTT.

The V call is TRBV3-1 (or the pseudogene TRBV3-2), the J call TRBJ1-1; D possibly corresponds to TRBD1 (5 bases). V was shortened by 6 bases and J by 5 bases, with 16 bases between the two germline ends. CDR1 is LGHDT and CDR2 is YNNKEL in the germline V gene (reference sequence). This CDR3 is built from 14 residues. For the CDR3, the DNA is TGTGCCAGCAGGCAGAGGGCGGGGGAGACTGAAGCTTTCTTT. Translated: CASRQRAGETEAFF.

J is TRBJ1-1 and V is TRBV11-2; no firm D call. V gave up 2 bases and J gave up 3 bases, with 7 bases separating them. The CDR3 runs to 13 residues. Per germline, CDR1 SGHAT and CDR2 FQNNGV. CDR3 bases: TGTGCCAGCAGCTTAACGAGGGACACTGAAGCTTTCTTT. Translation: CASSLTRDTEAFF.

The chain employs TRBV5-1 and TRBJ1-2, with D tentatively TRBD1 (6 bases). Trimming left V 1 base short and J 2 bases short, with 9 bases between. CDR1 and CDR2 (germline): SGHRS, YFSETQ. The CDR3 runs to 14 residues. The chain's CDR3 is CASSLFGGNYGYTF. The DNA of the CDR3 is TGCGCCAGCAGCTTGTTTGGGGGCAACTATGGCTACACCTTC.